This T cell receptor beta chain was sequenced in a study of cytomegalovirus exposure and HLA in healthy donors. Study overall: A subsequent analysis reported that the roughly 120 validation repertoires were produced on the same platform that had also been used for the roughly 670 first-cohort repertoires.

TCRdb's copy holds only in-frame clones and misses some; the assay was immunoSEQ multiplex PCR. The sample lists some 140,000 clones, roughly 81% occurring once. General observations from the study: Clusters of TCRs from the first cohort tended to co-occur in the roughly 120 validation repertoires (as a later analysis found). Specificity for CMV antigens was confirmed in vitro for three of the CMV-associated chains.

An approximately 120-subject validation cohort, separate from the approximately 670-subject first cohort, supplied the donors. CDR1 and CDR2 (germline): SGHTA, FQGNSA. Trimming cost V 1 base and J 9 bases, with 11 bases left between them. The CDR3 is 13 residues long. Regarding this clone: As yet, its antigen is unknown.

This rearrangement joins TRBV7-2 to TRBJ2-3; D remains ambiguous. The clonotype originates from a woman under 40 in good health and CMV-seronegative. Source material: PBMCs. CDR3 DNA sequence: TGTGCCAGCAGCTTAGGATTTTATGGCACGCAGTATTTT. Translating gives CASSLGFYGTQYF.